Listed below are T cell receptor beta chains from one sample, sequenced in a study of T cell repertoires in cytomegalovirus infection. Antigens of these TCRs are unknown. From the reads, TCRdb called clonotypes with MiXCR, one entry per CDR3 protein. The table records roughly 990,000 distinct CDR3 sequences, 25% to 40% of them present only once. The sample consisted of cultured CD8+ T cells from PBMCs, taken from culture after CMV antigen stimulation. These receptors were taken from a human donor in good health (CMV status not recorded). Some clones in this sample may be carry-over from other donors' samples. CDR3s include the opening cysteine and the closing phenylalanine or tryptophan. The order of the fields is D gene, clone size, J gene, V gene, CDR3 DNA, CDR3 protein. A D gene is named only where the DNA matches it firmly. The size field is filled for only some rows; it gives once, few, many or a size class.

D: .
size: many
J: TRBJ1-2
V: TRBV12-3/TRBV12-4
DNA: TGTGCCAGCAGTTTAGAGCAGGGAAATGGCTACACCTTC
CDR3: CASSLEQGNGYTF

D: TRBD2
size: .
J: TRBJ2-2
V: TRBV7-6
DNA: TGTGCCAGCACCCCCAGGCTAGCGGCCGGGGAGCTGTTTTTT
CDR3: CASTPRLAAGELFF

D: .
size: few
J: TRBJ2-7
V: TRBV7-9
DNA: TGTGCCAGCAGCTTAGGGGGGGATGACTCCTACGAGCAGTACTTC
CDR3: CASSLGGDDSYEQYF

D: .
size: few
J: TRBJ1-4
V: TRBV11-2
DNA: TGTGCCAGCAGCCAGACAGGTCGCGGTGAAAAACTGTTTTTT
CDR3: CASSQTGRGEKLFF

D: TRBD1
size: .
J: TRBJ2-2
V: TRBV6-8
DNA: TGTGCCAGCAGTCCAACCCCGGGACAGGGGGTGTCCGGGGAGCTGTTTTTT
CDR3: CASSPTPGQGVSGELFF

D: .
size: .
J: TRBJ2-5
V: TRBV11-1
DNA: TGTGCCAGCAGCTTAGGCAGGGCCGGAGTAGAGACCCAGTACTTC
CDR3: CASSLGRAGVETQYF

D: TRBD2
size: .
J: TRBJ2-3
V: TRBV11-1
DNA: TGTGCCAGCAGCTTAGGGTCCCGACTAGCGGGGCGCGGAGATACGCAGTATTTT
CDR3: CASSLGSRLAGRGDTQYF

D: .
size: .
J: TRBJ1-6
V: TRBV20-1
DNA: TGCAGTGCACCCCCCCGGGACAAAGATTCACCCCTCCACTTT
CDR3: CSAPPRDKDSPLHF

D: .
size: few
J: TRBJ2-1
V: TRBV7-9
DNA: TGTGCCAGCAGCTTAGTAGGACACATCCTCGATGAGCAGTTCTTC
CDR3: CASSLVGHILDEQFF

D: .
size: .
J: TRBJ2-5
V: TRBV6-6
DNA: TGTGCCAGCAGTTACTCGACGGGGCGCCGAGAGACCCAGTACTTC
CDR3: CASSYSTGRRETQYF

D: TRBD1
size: many
J: TRBJ2-1
V: TRBV7-9
DNA: TGTGCCAGCAGCCCGACCGGGACAGGTTTCGTCCGGGGCTCCTACAATGAGCAGTTCTTC
CDR3: CASSPTGTGFVRGSYNEQFF

D: .
size: few
J: TRBJ2-3
V: TRBV7-6
DNA: TGTGCTAGCAGCTTAGGTAGCCGCACAGATACGCAGTATTTT
CDR3: CASSLGSRTDTQYF

D: .
size: few
J: TRBJ2-2
V: TRBV2
DNA: TGTGCCAAACGTTCTTCAGGACCCGGGGAGCTGTTTTTT
CDR3: CAKRSSGPGELFF

D: .
size: many
J: TRBJ1-1
V: TRBV12-3/TRBV12-4
DNA: TGTGCCAGCAGTTTATTCAATCTCGAGGAAGCTTTCTTT
CDR3: CASSLFNLEEAFF

D: .
size: .
J: TRBJ1-1
V: TRBV7-6
DNA: TGTGCCAGCAGCGCAGTGCAGTCGAATACTGAAGCTTTCTTT
CDR3: CASSAVQSNTEAFF

D: .
size: .
J: TRBJ1-1
V: TRBV7-9
DNA: TGTGCCAGCAGCGTTGGGACAAATGAAGCTTTCTTT
CDR3: CASSVGTNEAFF

D: .
size: many
J: TRBJ1-3
V: TRBV6-6
DNA: TGTGCCAGCAGTTACTCTCAAAGGCGCTGGGACTCTGGAAACACCATATATTTT
CDR3: CASSYSQRRWDSGNTIYF

D: .
size: .
J: TRBJ2-1
V: TRBV7-3
DNA: TGTGCCAGCAGCTTACAGGGGGGGTTTTACAATGAGCAGTTCTTC
CDR3: CASSLQGGFYNEQFF

D: .
size: few
J: TRBJ1-6
V: TRBV7-2
DNA: TGTGCCAGCAGCTCAGAGGGGTTGAATAATTCACCCCTCCACTTT
CDR3: CASSSEGLNNSPLHF

D: .
size: few
J: TRBJ2-3
V: TRBV5-6
DNA: TGTGCCAGCAGCCGGGGGTCAGGGGGGAAGACAGATACGCAGTATTTT
CDR3: CASSRGSGGKTDTQYF

D: .
size: few
J: TRBJ2-1
V: TRBV7-6
DNA: TGTGCCAGCAGCTTAGACCCAGCGTCCTACAATGAGCAGTTCTTC
CDR3: CASSLDPASYNEQFF

D: .
size: .
J: TRBJ2-3
V: TRBV14
DNA: TGTGCCAGCAGCCAAAATGCAGGGAGCACAGATACGCAGTATTTT
CDR3: CASSQNAGSTDTQYF

D: .
size: .
J: TRBJ1-5
V: TRBV7-4
DNA: TGTGCCAGCAACTCAATGGGGGATCAGCCCCAGCATTTT
CDR3: CASNSMGDQPQHF

D: .
size: .
J: TRBJ2-7
V: TRBV15
DNA: TGTGCCACCAGCAGAGATCGCGGACAGTTGGAGTACTTC
CDR3: CATSRDRGQLEYF

D: .
size: few
J: TRBJ2-3
V: TRBV6-1
DNA: TGTGCCAGCAGTGAGACCCGTCTTTATAGCACAGATACGCAGTATTTT
CDR3: CASSETRLYSTDTQYF

D: .
size: .
J: TRBJ1-2
V: TRBV9
DNA: TGTGCCAGCAGCGTGGGGGGAGCTAACTATGGCTACACCTTC
CDR3: CASSVGGANYGYTF

D: .
size: .
J: TRBJ1-3
V: TRBV10-3
DNA: TGTGCCATCAGTGACCGACAGGTCGCTGGAAACACCATATATTTT
CDR3: CAISDRQVAGNTIYF

D: TRBD2
size: .
J: TRBJ2-3
V: TRBV7-8
DNA: TGTGCCAGCAGCCTGAGGTACAGCGGGGGGTTAGATACGCAGTATTTT
CDR3: CASSLRYSGGLDTQYF

D: .
size: few
J: TRBJ1-1
V: TRBV19
DNA: TGTGCCAGTAGCAACCTGGACAACTTAATGAACACTGAAGCTTTCTTT
CDR3: CASSNLDNLMNTEAFF

D: .
size: few
J: TRBJ2-7
V: TRBV19
DNA: TGTGCCAGTAGTACATTCCCCCCTAGAGCCGACCGTGTGCGGGAGCAGTACTTC
CDR3: CASSTFPPRADRVREQYF